This T cell receptor (beta chain) was documented in a study of immune characterization of retroperitoneal liposarcoma. V lost 5 bases, J lost 0 bases, and 10 bases lay in between. The CDR3 consists of 14 residues. Germline V gene sequence: CDR1 MNHNS, CDR2 SASEGT. From the PCR reads, TCRdb called clonotypes with MiXCR, one entry per CDR3 protein. The table shows roughly 10,000 distinct CDR3 sequences, with around a quarter occurring only once. This clonotype has more than one count but fewer than ten. This sequence originates from a male donor with retroperitoneal liposarcoma. The chain joins TRBV6-1 to TRBJ2-5; D is ambiguous. The sequenced sample was tumor tissue. DNA of the CDR3: TGTGCCAGCAGTTATGTCCGGAACCAAGAGACCCAGTACTTC. Its translation is CASSYVRNQETQYF.